Each of the 22 T cell receptor beta chains below was sequenced from the same sample in a study of T cells in Graves' hyperthyroidism and ophthalmopathy. Template material for amplifying TCR beta CDR3 regions consisted of RNA transcripts. Primed by the HTBI set, a first-round RT-PCR was run on the TCR CDR3. One entry per CDR3 protein results from TCRdb running MiXCR on the multiplex PCR reads. This table has 550,000 to 700,000 distinct CDR3 sequences, roughly 46% appearing once. The sequencing sample was made of peripheral blood or thyroid tissue (not recorded which). The receptors shown here come from an adult woman with Graves' disease, either hyperthyroidism or ophthalmopathy (not recorded which).

Written as DNA, the CDR3 is TGTGCCAGCAGGCTGGGACAGCCTGCCAATCAGCCCCAGCATTTT. Encoded protein: CASRLGQPANQPQHF. V and J are TRBV2 and TRBJ1-5; 7 bases agree with TRBD1. The CDR3 sequence is 15 residues long. V gave up 6 bases and J gave up 3 bases; unmatched junction bases: 8. CDR1 is SNHLY, CDR2 FYNNEI, per germline.

A note on this clonotype: This may come from a read error, since a much larger clone is one base off. This chain links TRBV10-3 with TRBJ1-6; D is possibly TRBD1 (6 bases). V dropped 4 bases and J dropped 11 bases, with 12 bases sitting between them. The CDR3 totals 13 residues. Germline assignment: CDR1 ENHRY and CDR2 SYGVKD. CDR3 sequence (DNA): TGTGCCATCAGTGGGGAGGGGACACCACCCCTCCACTTT. This gives the protein CAISGEGTPPLHF.

The table lists this clonotype with many counts. This chain joins TRBV4-1 and TRBJ1-4; D might be TRBD1 (5 bases). Looked up from germline, CDR1 is MGHRA and CDR2 is YSYEKL. This CDR3 has 16 amino acids. The ends were cut back, 4 bases at V and 8 bases at J, with 20 bases in the middle. This CDR3 reads CASSPIGGAAREKLFF. The CDR3 nucleotides are TGCGCCAGCAGCCCAATCGGCGGGGCCGCGAGAGAAAAACTGTTTTTT.

This clonotype showed up many times. The chain carries TRBV7-9 and TRBJ1-3; D remains unclear. The CDR3 is made up of 15 amino acids. V lost 5 bases, J lost 3 bases, and 14 bases lay in between. Germline loops: CDR1 SEHNR, CDR2 FQNEAQ (reference sequence). The CDR3 loop reads CASSPPPRLGNTIYF. The CDR3 DNA reads as TGTGCCAGCAGCCCCCCCCCCCGACTTGGAAACACCATATATTTT. Supplemented by reference TRBV7-9 and TRBJ1-3, the full variable domain reads DTGVSQNPRHKITKRGQNVTFRCDPISEHNRLYWYRQTLGQGPEFLTYFQNEAQLEKSRLLSDRFSAERPKGSFSTLEIQRTEQGDSAMYLCASSPPPRLGNTIYFGEGSWLTVV.

This clonotype has a count of ten or more. V and J are TRBV6-4 and TRBJ1-6; D call uncertain. CDR1 is MRHNA and CDR2 is SNTAGT in the germline V gene. This CDR3 contains 13 residues. V was cut by 6 bases and J by 1 base, with 4 bases left in between. CDR3 sequence (DNA): TGTGCCAGCAGGGAGTCCTATAATTCACCCCTCCACTTT. The encoded protein is CASRESYNSPLHF.

This clonotype was found many times. The chain couples TRBV5-1 to TRBJ1-1; D is unclear. V was clipped by 0 bases and J by 1 base, with 7 bases between them. The CDR3 loop spans 14 amino acids. Germline V gene lookup returns CDR1 SGHRS and CDR2 YFSETQ. CDR3 protein: CASSLDGQNTEAFF. CDR3 DNA sequence: TGCGCCAGCAGCTTGGATGGCCAGAACACTGAAGCTTTCTTT.

This clonotype was seen many times. The J gene is TRBJ2-2, the V gene TRBV7-2; D unclear. This CDR3 is built from 16 residues. Germline CDR1 is SGHTA and CDR2 is FQGNSA. Trimming left V 5 bases short and J 0 bases short, with 13 bases between. Here the CDR3 DNA reads TGTGCCAGCAGCCCCCGGACGCCGGCGAACACCGGGGAGCTGTTTTTT. It codes for CASSPRTPANTGELFF.

The chain joins TRBV7-9 to TRBJ1-4; 8 nucleotides match TRBD1. J gave up 10 bases and V 4 bases, and 5 bases lay outside the gene matches. The CDR3 is 13 residues long. The V gene's germline CDR1 is SEHNR and CDR2 FQNEAQ (reference sequence). CDR3 sequence (DNA): TGTGCCAGCAGCTCCGGACAGGGTGGAAAACTGTTTTTT. It translates to CASSSGQGGKLFF.

Concerning this clonotype itself: This may come from a read error, since a much larger clone is one base off. CDR3 coding DNA: TGTGCCAGCAGCTCCACCGCCCAGCCCCGGCATTTT. It codes for CASSSTAQPRHF. This sequence joins TRBV7-2 and TRBJ1-5; no reliable D call. Germline values: CDR1 SGHTA, CDR2 FQGNSA. CDR3 length equals 12 residues.

This clonotype was counted ten times or more. The J gene is TRBJ1-5, the V gene TRBV12-3 or TRBV12-4; D might be TRBD1 (6 bases). The CDR3 has 15 residues. With 6 bases removed from V and 5 bases from J, the gap between germline ends came to 17 bases. CDR3 in DNA: TGTGCCAGCAGCCATCGGACAGAAGCTTATCAGCCCCAGCATTTT. The encoded protein is CASSHRTEAYQPQHF.

This clonotype was seen many times. The V call is TRBV19, the J call TRBJ2-5, with 11 bases identical to TRBD1. The CDR3 contains 15 residues. V lost 4 bases, J lost 5 bases, and 6 bases stayed unmatched. In germline, CDR1 is LNHDA, CDR2 SQIVND (reference sequence). The CDR3 region is CASSTRTGGVETQYF. The CDR3 coding sequence is TGTGCCAGTAGTACCCGGACAGGGGGCGTTGAGACCCAGTACTTC.

The rearrangement links TRBV7-2 to TRBJ1-4; D unclear. Germline CDR1 reads SGHTA; CDR2 reads FQGNSA. Trimming pared 4 bases from V and 5 bases from J, leaving 8 bases between. The CDR3 runs 13 residues. The CDR3 is CASSSKWNEKLFF. The DNA for the CDR3 is TGTGCCAGCAGCTCAAAGTGGAATGAAAAACTGTTTTTT.

This clonotype was seen a few times. This rearrangement joins TRBV7-9 to TRBJ1-2, with D possibly being TRBD1 (5 bases). CDR1 and CDR2 (germline): SEHNR, FQNEAQ (reference sequence). The CDR3 is 11 amino acids. The V gene lost 10 bases and the J gene lost 5 bases, with 11 bases spanning the gap. For the CDR3, the DNA is TGTGCCACTAGGGAGGGGTATGGCTACACCTTC. Translation: CATREGYGYTF.

This rearrangement joins TRBV7-2 to TRBJ2-1; D is perhaps TRBD2 (6 bases). Trimming took off 1 base at V and 9 bases at J, with 13 bases between the two ends. The CDR3 totals 14 residues. Germline V CDR1 and CDR2: SGHTA, FQGNSA. CDR3 sequence (DNA): TGTGCCAGCAGCTTAGATCGGGAGAGCCGTGAGCAGTTCTTC. It is translated as CASSLDRESREQFF.

This clonotype was seen repeatedly, ten times or more. The J gene is TRBJ1-3, the V gene TRBV5-1; maybe TRBD1 (5 bases). Germline assignment: CDR1 SGHRS and CDR2 YFSETQ. This CDR3 spans 16 amino acids. V shed 1 base and J shed 3 bases, with 14 bases lying between them. The CDR3 bases are TGCGCCAGCAGCTTGTTTTGGGGGAGCTTTGGAAACACCATATATTTT. This translates into CASSLFWGSFGNTIYF.

This clonotype was counted only a few times. The chain is built from TRBV7-2 and TRBJ1-6, with TRBD1 identical over 7 bases. The germline CDR1 and CDR2 sequences are SGHTA and FQGNSA. This CDR3 has 14 residues. The V segment lost 6 bases and the J segment 4 bases; nucleotides outside the gene matches: 3. Here the CDR3 reads CASRTQGYNSPLHF. The CDR3 bases are TGTGCCAGCAGGACACAGGGGTATAATTCACCCCTCCACTTT.

This clonotype was seen a handful of times. The chain combines TRBV2 with TRBJ2-3; 14 bases align to TRBD2. There are 14 residues in the CDR3. V lost 4 bases, J lost 8 bases, and 2 bases stayed unmatched. Germline values: CDR1 SNHLY, CDR2 FYNNEI. The CDR3 DNA is TGTGCCAGCAGTGGGGGGACTAGCGGGAGTACGCAGTATTTT. Translated, it gives CASSGGTSGSTQYF. Supplemented by reference TRBV2 and TRBJ2-3, the full variable domain reads EPEVTQTPSHQVTQMGQEVILRCVPISNHLYFYWYRQILGQKVEFLVSFYNNEISEKSEIFDDQFSVERPDGSNFTLKIRSTKLEDSAMYFCASSGGTSGSTQYFGPGTRLTVL.

This clonotype has ten or more counts. V is TRBV7-9 and J is TRBJ2-7, with D perhaps assigned TRBD1 or TRBD2 (5 bases each). The V end lost 4 bases, the J end lost 5 bases, and 15 bases lay between the germline ends. CDR3 length: 14 amino acids. CDR1 SEHNR and CDR2 FQNEAQ come from the germline V gene (reference sequence). The CDR3 sequence: CASSSGASFNEQYF. In DNA, the CDR3 is TGTGCCAGCAGCTCCGGGGCTAGCTTCAACGAGCAGTACTTC.

This clonotype was observed at least ten times. This sequence joins TRBV6-5 and TRBJ2-2; no clear D gene. This CDR3 region has 13 residues. V lost 5 bases, J lost 4 bases, and 8 bases lay in between. The germline CDR1 and CDR2 sequences are MNHEY and SVGAGI. The CDR3 here is CASSPRLTGELFF. The DNA of the CDR3 is TGTGCCAGCAGTCCACGGCTCACCGGGGAGCTGTTTTTT.

The chain couples TRBV29-1 to TRBJ1-1, with a possible D match to TRBD1 (5 bases). The CDR3 has 14 residues. Germline loops: CDR1 SQVTM, CDR2 ANQGSEA. Trimming took off 4 bases at V and 1 base at J, with 13 bases between the two ends. The CDR3 DNA reads TGCAGCGTTGGGATAATGGGGCGGAACACTGAAGCTTTCTTT. Its translation: CSVGIMGRNTEAFF. Full variable domain (outside the CDR3, taken from reference TRBV29-1 and TRBJ1-1): SAVISQKPSRDICQRGTSLTIQCQVDSQVTMMFWYRQQPGQSLTLIATANQGSEATYESGFVIDKFPISRPNLTFSTLTVSNMSPEDSSIYLCSVGIMGRNTEAFFGQGTRLTVV.

As concerns this clonotype: Given the absence of the conserved phenylalanine or tryptophan at the CDR3 end, a read error is likely. The DNA is left out, because the CDR3 cannot be placed on it with certainty; the CDR3 is given as TCRdb lists it. The chain recombines TRBV2 with TRBJ1-4; the DNA was not compared with TRBD1, the D call given in the table. The CDR3 is 14 residues long, counting both termini. Germline CDR1 is SNHLY and CDR2 is FYNNEI. The CDR3 sequence is CASSQGATNEKLSA.

Many counts were recorded for this clonotype. V and J are TRBV11-2 and TRBJ1-1; TRBD1 is a possible D gene (6 bases). V lost 5 bases, J lost 11 bases, and 21 bases lay in between. Germline values: CDR1 SGHAT, CDR2 FQNNGV. The length of the CDR3 is 14 residues. CDR3 DNA sequence: TGTGCCAGCAGCCCCCCGGGGGCTCCTCAGCGGGCTTTCTTT. It is translated as CASSPPGAPQRAFF.